This T cell receptor beta chain was identified in a study of blood T cell repertoires in COVID-19. Study information: Spain, Italy and the United States supplied samples that represented acute and convalescent COVID-19. PBMCs, B-cell-depleted T cells, or T cells provided the cDNA or gDNA that made up the material.

The germline V and J ends were trimmed by 2 bases and 3 bases, with 11 bases remaining between them. The CDR3 extends over 15 amino acids. Germline CDR1 reads MDHEN; CDR2 reads SYDVKM. Original analysis: Amplification from reference gene primers served as the basis for estimated nucleated cell counts. Repertoires were generated with immunoSEQ multiplex PCR, while TCRdb's copy carries only in-frame clones and drops some. That table furnishes V, J and clone size, whereas the DNA furnished D and trimming. The sample carries about 60,000 clones, about 82% recorded once. The TCR comes from a human donor in a cohort sampled during active COVID-19. This sequence joins TRBV28 and TRBJ2-1; D is unresolved. Sequencing input: peripheral blood. CDR3 residues: CASSLGGTNYNEQFF. The CDR3 bases are TGTGCCAGCAGTTTAGGCGGCACAAACTACAATGAGCAGTTCTTC.